This T cell receptor beta chain was captured by sequencing in a study of T-cell memory formation after mild COVID-19. The wider study: TCR clusters mostly belonged to single donors. Study observations and caveats: Some clones that responded turned up in pre-infection memory, which suggests that cross-reactive memory joined in.

On this clonotype: Its antigen is still unknown.

Sample barcodes and UMIs were carried by the TCR alpha and TCR beta cDNA libraries that 5'RACE generated with constant-segment primers. In TCRdb, the 5' RACE reads were re-called with MiXCR into one record per CDR3 protein. The top ten clones hold under 8.5% of a sample with 550,000 to 600,000 distinct CDR3 sequences, 20% to 25% of them seen once. From germline, CDR1 is SGHDT and CDR2 YYEEEE. V lost 3 bases, J lost 5 bases, and 17 bases stayed unmatched. The CDR3 has 17 residues. The rearrangement joins TRBV5-6 to TRBJ2-7; 7 positions agree with TRBD1. The TCR originated in an adult woman who had mild COVID-19 (a few samples of this study predate the infection). Cell type and time point are not known. Sample: PBMCs or a T cell subset sorted from them (not recorded which). The CDR3 DNA sequence: TGTGCCAGCAGCTCCATTACCGACTCTAGACAGGGTAACGAGCAGTACTTC. Translation gives CASSSITDSRQGNEQYF. Filled out from reference TRBV5-6 and TRBJ2-7, the complete variable domain reads DAGVTQSPTHLIKTRGQQVTLRCSPKSGHDTVSWYQQALGQGPQFIFQYYEEEERQRGNFPDRFSGHQFPNYSSELNVNALLLGDSALYLCASSSITDSRQGNEQYFGPGTRLTVT.